This T cell receptor (beta chain) is from a study of T cell repertoires in cytomegalovirus infection. At the level of the study: Recently described HLA-C-restricted plus well-studied HLA-B-restricted CMV epitopes were used. CMV infection and matching HLA type were both indicated by public TCR beta signatures.

V lost 5 bases to trimming and J lost 2 bases, with 14 bases between them. Per germline, CDR1 SGHAT and CDR2 FQNNGV. This CDR3 region has 15 residues. TCRdb itself ran the reads through MiXCR, one entry per CDR3 protein. In the table there are roughly 990,000 distinct CDR3 sequences, approximately 31% of which are singletons. Concerning this clonotype: What it binds is not known.

Specimen: cultured CD8+ T cells from PBMCs, collected from culture after CMV antigen stimulation. The J gene is TRBJ2-3, the V gene TRBV11-2; TRBD2 is a possible D gene (5 bases). The receptor comes from a human donor in good health (CMV status not recorded). Some clones in this sample may be carry-over from other donors' samples. The chain's CDR3 is CASSPAGSHTDTQYF. For the CDR3, the DNA is TGTGCCAGCAGCCCGGCGGGCAGCCACACAGATACGCAGTATTTT. Combining the CDR3 with reference TRBV11-2 and TRBJ2-3 gives the whole variable domain EAGVAQSPRYKIIEKRQSVAFWCNPISGHATLYWYQQILGQGPKLLIQFQNNGVVDDSQLPKDRFSAERLKGVDSTLKIQPAKLEDSAVYLCASSPAGSHTDTQYFGPGTRLTVL.